The 8 T cell receptor beta chains below were found in one sample sequenced in a study of T cell responses to AZD1222 COVID-19 vaccine. Only in-frame clones appear in the TCRdb table, and some are missing; sequencing was by immunoSEQ multiplex PCR. The table has roughly 270,000 clones, 90% to 95% seen once. The specimen comprised peripheral blood, sampled 28 days after the second AZD1222 dose. These receptors were collected from an adult who received the AZD1222 COVID-19 vaccine.

The chain links TRBV6-5 to TRBJ2-7; D gene ambiguous. V was clipped by 6 bases and J by 3 bases, with 9 bases between them. Germline loops: CDR1 MNHEY, CDR2 SVGAGI. The CDR3 is made up of 12 amino acids. The CDR3 sequence: CASRKSNYEQYF. The CDR3 DNA follows: TGTGCCAGCAGAAAGTCGAACTACGAGCAGTACTTC.

This chain joins TRBV7-8 and TRBJ1-5; 9 nucleotides match TRBD1. This CDR3 is 14 amino acids long. CDR1 and CDR2 (germline): SGHVS, FQNEAQ. J was trimmed by 10 bases and V by 5 bases; bases with no gene match: 9. CDR3 sequence: CASSLKTGGSPQHF. Here the CDR3 DNA reads TGTGCCAGCAGCCTAAAGACAGGGGGAAGCCCCCAGCATTTT.

The chain carries TRBV28 and TRBJ2-1; 8 nucleotides align to TRBD2. The V gene end was trimmed by 3 bases and the J gene end by 8 bases; junction bases not matched to a gene: 12. The CDR3 runs to 16 residues. Germline CDR1 and CDR2: MDHEN and SYDVKM. The CDR3 protein is CASSFSWERESDEQFF. The CDR3 DNA follows: TGTGCCAGCAGTTTTAGTTGGGAGCGGGAGTCCGATGAGCAGTTCTTC. The whole variable domain, filled in from reference TRBV28 and TRBJ2-1, reads DVKVTQSSRYLVKRTGEKVFLECVQDMDHENMFWYRQDPGLGLRLIYFSYDVKMKEKGDIPEGYSVSREKKERFSLILESASTNQTSMYLCASSFSWERESDEQFFGPGTRLTVL.

The chain uses TRBV4-1 and TRBJ1-3; TRBD1 might be the D (5 bases). This CDR3 is built from 19 residues. Trimming took 4 bases from V and 0 from J, leaving 22 bases between them. Germline CDR1 is MGHRA and CDR2 is YSYEKL. The CDR3 here is CASSPVTVGGANSGNTIYF. The CDR3 nucleotides are TGCGCCAGCAGCCCCGTCACCGTTGGAGGGGCCAACTCTGGAAACACCATATATTTT.

The V call is TRBV3-1 (or the pseudogene TRBV3-2), the J call TRBJ2-1, with 12 nucleotides matching TRBD2. Germline-derived CDR1 and CDR2 are LGHDT and YNNKEL (reference sequence). The CDR3 totals 11 residues. In nucleotides, the CDR3 is TGTTCTAGCGGGGGGGCCAGGGAGCAGTTCTTC. Encoded protein: CSSGGAREQFF.

V and J are TRBV7-9 and TRBJ2-1; 10 bases line up with TRBD2. J gave up 5 bases and V 5 bases, and 3 bases lay outside the gene matches. There are 14 residues in the CDR3. Germline V gene lookup returns CDR1 SEHNR and CDR2 FQNEAQ (reference sequence). As DNA, the CDR3 is TGTGCCAGCAGCATTAGCGGGGGGCACAATGAGCAGTTCTTC. It is translated as CASSISGGHNEQFF.

This chain connects TRBV7-2 to TRBJ2-1, with TRBD2 matching 9 bases. With V trimmed by 2 bases and J by 8 bases, 7 bases remained unmatched. CDR1 is SGHTA and CDR2 is FQGNSA in the germline V gene. The CDR3 is 15 amino acids. In DNA form, the CDR3 reads TGTGCCAGCAGCTTAAGAGGGACTAGCATATATGAGCAGTTCTTC. This gives the protein CASSLRGTSIYEQFF. The whole variable domain, remainder taken from reference TRBV7-2 and TRBJ2-1, is GAGVSQSPSNKVTEKGKDVELRCDPISGHTALYWYRQSLGQGLEFLIYFQGNSAPDKSGLPSDRFSAERTGGSVSTLTIQRTQQEDSAVYLCASSLRGTSIYEQFFGPGTRLTVL.

The chain has TRBV29-1 and TRBJ2-7, with 12 nucleotides matching TRBD1. In germline, CDR1 is SQVTM, CDR2 ANQGSEA. Trimming removed 7 bases from V and 0 bases from J; junction bases left unmatched: 16. CDR3 length equals 18 residues. CDR3 loop: CSAASPGTGGQISYEQYF. CDR3 bases: TGCAGCGCCGCCAGTCCCGGGACAGGGGGCCAAATCTCCTACGAGCAGTACTTC.